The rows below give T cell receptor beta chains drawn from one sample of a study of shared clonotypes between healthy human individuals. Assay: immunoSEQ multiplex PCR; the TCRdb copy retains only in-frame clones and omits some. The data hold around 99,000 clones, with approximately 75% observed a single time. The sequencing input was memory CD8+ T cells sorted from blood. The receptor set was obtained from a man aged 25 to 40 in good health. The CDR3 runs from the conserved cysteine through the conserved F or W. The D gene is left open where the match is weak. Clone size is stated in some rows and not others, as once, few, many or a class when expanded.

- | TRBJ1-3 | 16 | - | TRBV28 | TGTGCCAGCAGTCAAAGGGGCGAATCCTCTGGAAACACCATATATTTT | CASSQRGESSGNTIYF
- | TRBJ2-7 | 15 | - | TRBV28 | TGTGCCAGCAGTAAAGCACCCGGGACTTACTACGAGCAGTACTTC | CASSKAPGTYYEQYF
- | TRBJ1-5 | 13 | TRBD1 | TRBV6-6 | TGTGCCAGCAGTTACAGCAGGGGGCTACCCCAGCATTTT | CASSYSRGLPQHF
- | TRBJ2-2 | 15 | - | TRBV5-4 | TGTGCCAGCAGCCCCCCGGGGAGACAGGCCGGGGAGCTGTTTTTT | CASSPPGRQAGELFF
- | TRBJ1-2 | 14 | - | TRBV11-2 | TGTGCCAGCAGCCGGGACACCACTAACTATGGCTACACCTTC | CASSRDTTNYGYTF
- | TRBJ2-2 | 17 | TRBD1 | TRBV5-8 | TGTGCCAGCAGCTTGGCCTTTGGACAGGGGGCGGCCGGGGAGCTGTTTTTT | CASSLAFGQGAAGELFF
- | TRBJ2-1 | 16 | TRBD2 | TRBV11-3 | TGTGCCAGCAGCTCCTATAGCGGGGGCTCCTACAATGAGCAGTTCTTC | CASSSYSGGSYNEQFF
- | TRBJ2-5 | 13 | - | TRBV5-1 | TGCGCCAGCAGCTTGGGCCAGGGGGAGACCCAGTACTTC | CASSLGQGETQYF
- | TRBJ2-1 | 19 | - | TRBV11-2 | TGTGCCAGCAGCTCGAAGGGTCCTTTTCGGCGGAGCTCCTACAATGAGCAGTTCTTC | CASSSKGPFRRSSYNEQFF
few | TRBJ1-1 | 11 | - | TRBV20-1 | TGCAGTGCCGCCGGTGACACTGAAGCTTTCTTT | CSAAGDTEAFF
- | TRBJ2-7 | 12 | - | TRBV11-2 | TGTGCCAGCAGCTTCGGCCGCGACGAGCAGTACTTC | CASSFGRDEQYF
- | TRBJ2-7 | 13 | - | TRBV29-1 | TGCAGCGTAGGAACCGGGAAGACCTACGAGCAGTACTTC | CSVGTGKTYEQYF
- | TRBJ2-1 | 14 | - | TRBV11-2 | TGTGCCAGCAGCCCCGGGCCCCGAAACTATGAGCAGTTCTTC | CASSPGPRNYEQFF
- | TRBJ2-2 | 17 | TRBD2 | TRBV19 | TGTGCCAGCTCCGGGACTAGCGTTTCCCAAGGGACCGGGGAGCTGTTTTTT | CASSGTSVSQGTGELFF
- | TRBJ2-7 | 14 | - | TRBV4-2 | TGTGCCAGCAGGCCGCGCAGAAGCTCCTACGAGCAGTACTTC | CASRPRRSSYEQYF
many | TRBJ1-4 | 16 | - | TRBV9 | TGTGCCAGCGCCCAAAACCCGACAGAAACTAATGAAAAACTGTTTTTT | CASAQNPTETNEKLFF
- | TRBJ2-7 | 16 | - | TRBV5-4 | TGTGCCAGCACCCCGCCCGACATTCACCCGCCGCCCGAGCAGTACTTC | CASTPPDIHPPPEQYF
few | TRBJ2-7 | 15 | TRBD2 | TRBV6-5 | TGTGCCAGCAGTGTCTCGCGGGAGACACCCTACGAGCAGTACTTC | CASSVSRETPYEQYF
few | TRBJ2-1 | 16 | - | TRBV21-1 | TGTGCCAGCAGCCCCATCAGGGGACAGTGGGGAGATGAGCAGTTCTTC | CASSPIRGQWGDEQFF
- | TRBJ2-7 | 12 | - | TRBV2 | TGTGCCAGCAGTAAACAGAACTACGAGCAGTACTTC | CASSKQNYEQYF
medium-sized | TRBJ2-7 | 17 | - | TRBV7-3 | TGTGCCAGCAGCTCTAATGTCCCCAGCTCGGGCTCCTACGAGCAGTACTTC | CASSSNVPSSGSYEQYF
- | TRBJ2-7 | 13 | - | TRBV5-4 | TGTGCCAGCAGCTCCCCTTCAAGGAGCGAGCAGTACTTC | CASSSPSRSEQYF
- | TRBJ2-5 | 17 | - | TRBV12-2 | TGTGCAAGTCGCACTACCTTGGGACAGGGGCGGTGGGAGACCCAGTACTTC | CASRTTLGQGRWETQYF
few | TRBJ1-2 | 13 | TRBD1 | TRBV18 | TGTGCCAGCTCAGACAGGGGAGGGGATGGCTACACCTTC | CASSDRGGDGYTF
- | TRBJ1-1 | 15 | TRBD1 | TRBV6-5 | TGTGCCAGCAGTTACCTGACAGGGGGAAACGCTGAAGCTTTCTTT | CASSYLTGGNAEAFF
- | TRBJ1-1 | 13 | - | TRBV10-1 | TGCGCAACCAGAGAGGGGCCCGTCACTGAAGCTTTCTTT | CATREGPVTEAFF
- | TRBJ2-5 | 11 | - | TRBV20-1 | TGCAGGGGAACTCGGTGGGAGACCCAGTACTTC | CRGTRWETQYF
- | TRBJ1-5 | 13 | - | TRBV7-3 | TGTGCCAGCAGTCGGGCGGGAGATCAGCCCCAGCATTTT | CASSRAGDQPQHF
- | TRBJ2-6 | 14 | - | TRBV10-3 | TGTGCCGCCGAGGACTCCTCTGGGGCCAACGTCCTGACTTTC | CAAEDSSGANVLTF
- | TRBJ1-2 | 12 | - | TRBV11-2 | TGTGCCAGCAGCTCCCGCAGTGACCGCTACACCTTC | CASSSRSDRYTF
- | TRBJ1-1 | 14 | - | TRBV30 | TGTGCCTGGAGGGTTCTCACAGGGAACACTGAAGCTTTCTTT | CAWRVLTGNTEAFF
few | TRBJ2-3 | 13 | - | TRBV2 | TGTGCCTCCCCAGGAGGGTCGGAGGATACGCAGTATTTT | CASPGGSEDTQYF
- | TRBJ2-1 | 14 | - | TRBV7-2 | TGTGCCAGCAGCTTAGCGGCGATTGAGGATGAGCAGTTCTTC | CASSLAAIEDEQFF
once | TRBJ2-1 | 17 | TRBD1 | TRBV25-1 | TGTGCCAGCAGTGGAGGGCCCGGGACAGGAGGAAACAATGAGCAGTTCTTC | CASSGGPGTGGNNEQFF
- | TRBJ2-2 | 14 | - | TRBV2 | TGTGCCGTCCACAGGGTAGCGAACACCGGGGAGCTGTTTTTT | CAVHRVANTGELFF